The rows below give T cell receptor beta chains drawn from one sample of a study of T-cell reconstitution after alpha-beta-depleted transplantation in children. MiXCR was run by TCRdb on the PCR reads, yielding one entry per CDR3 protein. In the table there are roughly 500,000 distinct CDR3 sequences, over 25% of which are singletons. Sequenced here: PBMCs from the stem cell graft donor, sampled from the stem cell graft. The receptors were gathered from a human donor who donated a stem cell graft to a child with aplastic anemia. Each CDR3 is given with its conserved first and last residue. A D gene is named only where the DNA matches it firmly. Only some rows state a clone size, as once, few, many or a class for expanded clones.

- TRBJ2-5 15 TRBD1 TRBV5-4 TGTGCCAGCAGCCCCCGTGACAGGGAAACGGAGACCCAGTACTTC CASSPRDRETETQYF
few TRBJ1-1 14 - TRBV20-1 TGCAGTGCTTGCCCCGGGGGGGTGGACACTGAAGCTTTCTTT CSACPGGVDTEAFF
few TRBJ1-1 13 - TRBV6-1 TGTGCCAGCAGTGAATTGGACTATTCAGTGGCTTTCTTT CASSELDYSVAFF
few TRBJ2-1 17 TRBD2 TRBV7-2 TGTGCCAGCAGCTTAGTCGCGACTAGCGGGAGGGCCCGTGAGCAGTTCTTC CASSLVATSGRAREQFF
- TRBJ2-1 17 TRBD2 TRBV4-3 TGCGCCAGCAGCCAGTCTAGGGGGGGACTAGCGGGAGGGGAGCAGTTCTTC CASSQSRGGLAGGEQFF
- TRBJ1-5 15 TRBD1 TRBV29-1 TGCAGCGCCCGTATGGGAGGGGGCGCAGGGCAGCCCCAGCATTTT CSARMGGGAGQPQHF
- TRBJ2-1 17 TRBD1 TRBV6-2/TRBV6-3 TGTGCCAGCAGTTACTCGACTGGGACAGGGGCCTACAATGAGCAGTTCTTC CASSYSTGTGAYNEQFF
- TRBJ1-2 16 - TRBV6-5 TGTGCCAGCAGTTACTCAAGCTCTGGGCGGATATATGGCTACACCTTC CASSYSSSGRIYGYTF
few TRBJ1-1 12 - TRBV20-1 TGCAGTGCTAGAGTCGCAGGGCCTGAAGCTTTCTTT CSARVAGPEAFF
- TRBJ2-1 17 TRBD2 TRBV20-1 TGCAGTGTGAGACTAGCGGGAACCGTGAGGAACGACGGCGAGCAGTTCTTC CSVRLAGTVRNDGEQFF